This record covers a single TCR beta chain. A sample-barcoded 5' primer and a J-beta primer mix were used in a second PCR of about 7 to 12 cycles. From the 5' RACE reads, TCRdb called clonotypes with MiXCR, one entry per CDR3 protein. The sample lists around 1,800,000 distinct CDR3 sequences; about two fifths were seen once. These data originate in a study of blood T cells in healthy people across ages. This clonotype was obtained from a human donor in good health. The sample comprised blood.

The CDR3 DNA reads TGCAGCGTTGAGATAAACGGCAGGATTAATGAAAAACTGTTTTTT. Its protein product is CSVEINGRINEKLFF. V is TRBV29-1 and J is TRBJ1-4; D is uncertain. V was pared by 3 bases and J by 4 bases, with 15 bases between. This CDR3 comprises 15 residues. Germline values: CDR1 SQVTM, CDR2 ANQGSEA.